The entry below gives a single TCR beta chain sequence along with its context. TCRdb's table, derived via immunoSEQ multiplex PCR, lists solely in-frame clones and lacks some. The table records more than 55,000 clones, approximately 90% of them present only once. V was cut by 5 bases and J by 8 bases, with 12 bases left in between. Germline assignment: CDR1 KGHSH and CDR2 LQKENI. The CDR3 contains 12 residues. The data belong to a study of T cell changes during pregnancy in multiple sclerosis. The sequencing used peripheral blood, collected in the second trimester of pregnancy. The origin of this receptor is a female donor with multiple sclerosis, enrolled in a pregnancy study. V is TRBV18 and J is TRBJ1-1; D gene unclear. CDR3 DNA: TGTGCCAGCTCAAAAACGGTACTAGAAGCTTTCTTT. Encoded protein: CASSKTVLEAFF.